A selection of T cell receptor beta chains follows, all from one sample in a study of T-cell memory formation after mild COVID-19. TCRdb called the 5' RACE reads again in MiXCR, with one record for every CDR3 protein. The table lists around 530,000 distinct CDR3 sequences, roughly 21% of them singletons. Sequencing input: PBMCs or a T cell subset sorted from them (not recorded which). Receptors were obtained from an adult woman who had mild COVID-19 (a few samples of this study predate the infection). Cell type and time point are not known. CDR3s include the opening cysteine and the closing phenylalanine or tryptophan. Rows may omit the clone size; those that give it use once, few, many or a size class.

clone_size | v_call | cdr3_aa
- | TRBV5-1 | CASSERTPVDGTF
- | TRBV18 | CASSATSTYEQFF
many | TRBV7-2 | CASSLGTSGFQETQYF
few | TRBV20-1 | CSARDLREARQPQHF
few | TRBV15 | CATSSHRDRGQPQHF
- | TRBV10-3 | CAISESTRLEDNEQFF
- | TRBV2 | CASSGAGSAGWVEAFF
many | TRBV7-9 | CASSSAQGNEQFF
few | TRBV6-6 | CASSYSTPSYEQYF
few | TRBV9 | CASSVGGPPYNEQFF
- | TRBV4-1 | CASSTTRTEAFF
few | TRBV27 | CASSFQGAYEQYF
many | TRBV11-3 | CASSRIAGSSYNEQFF
- | TRBV7-9 | CASSLATGDPITGELFF
few | TRBV29-1 | CSVGSPGGIAIYNEQFF
- | TRBV24-1 | CATSDRTSGGNLEQFF
few | TRBV5-6 | CASSHSSRTYTDTQYF
- | TRBV12-3/TRBV12-4 | CASSLQEYYGYTF
few | TRBV20-1 | CSVRPGQGNTEAFF
- | TRBV5-4 | CASARGSVRNTGELFF
- | TRBV4-2 | CASSQDRQGFSYNEQFF
- | TRBV27 | CARIQETDTSNTGELFF
- | TRBV4-3 | CASSQDYTGGPYEQYF
few | TRBV7-2 | CASSRTSLSYTEAFF
few | TRBV10-3 | CAISGGTSRAYGYTF
once | TRBV6-2/TRBV6-3 | CASSRDREQYF
- | TRBV7-9 | CASSDGRDYGTGDTEAFF
- | TRBV29-1 | CSIRGGGSYNEQFF
- | TRBV10-3 | CAISEPGQTSYEQYF
- | TRBV4-2 | CASSPRTSGHDSSYNEQFF
few | TRBV7-9 | CASSLPGLGTQYF
few | TRBV4-1 | CASSQAPRASGNTIYF
- | TRBV3-1 | CASSQEVAGGRTDTQYF
few | TRBV12-3/TRBV12-4 | CASSLFVGGPHSEQYF
- | TRBV13 | CASSAAGTTASAEAFF
- | TRBV4-2 | CASSQVVFGTGMAGELFF
few | TRBV5-1 | CASSLGGGPRTDTQYF
- | TRBV4-1 | CASSQEETNYGYTF
- | TRBV15 | CATSRDYQGTDTQYF
few | TRBV5-6 | CASSSGPTDTQYF